The 18 T cell receptor beta chains presented below share a single source sample, sequenced in a study of identical twins. MiXCR, applied by TCRdb to the 5' RACE reads, yields one record per CDR3 protein. This sample has around 570,000 distinct CDR3 sequences, with 9% to 10% found just once. These records were also assigned to another study, of yellow fever vaccine responses in identical twins.

Sequencing was done on a sample of PBMCs. These receptors were taken from a woman aged 18-29 years in good health.

This clonotype was picked up many times. This chain joins TRBV7-9 and TRBJ2-5, with 9 nucleotides matching TRBD2. The CDR3 covers 16 residues. The trim removed 5 bases at V and 5 bases at J, leaving 12 bases unmatched. From germline, CDR1 is SEHNR and CDR2 FQNEAQ (reference sequence). The CDR3 DNA reads as TGTGCCAGCAGCCCCCCCTCAGCGGGGGGTGTGGAGACCCAGTACTTC. It yields the protein CASSPPSAGGVETQYF. Looking up the rest from reference TRBV7-9 and TRBJ2-5 gives the full variable domain: DTGVSQNPRHKITKRGQNVTFRCDPISEHNRLYWYRQTLGQGPEFLTYFQNEAQLEKSRLLSDRFSAERPKGSFSTLEIQRTEQGDSAMYLCASSPPSAGGVETQYFGPGTRLLVL.

This clonotype was counted between two and nine times. This chain uses TRBV21-1 with TRBJ2-7; TRBD1 reflects the table's D call only, with no check against the DNA. TRBV21-1 has pseudogene status. This CDR3 comprises 12 residues. The CDR3 DNA reads as TGTGCCAGGGGAACAGGGGGCTACGAGCAGTACTTC. Amino acids: CARGTGGYEQYF.

This clonotype was observed a few times. This sequence joins TRBV7-9 and TRBJ2-7; 9 bases agree with TRBD2. The V gene end was trimmed by 3 bases and the J gene end by 7 bases; junction bases not matched to a gene: 4. Germline assignment: CDR1 SEHNR and CDR2 FQNEAQ (reference sequence). CDR3 length: 13 residues. The DNA of the CDR3 is TGTGCCAGCAGCTTCATTGCGGGGGGGGAGCAGTACTTC. Translated, it gives CASSFIAGGEQYF.

CDR3 in amino acids: CSVEVIVPYNEQFF. The CDR3 DNA reads as TGCAGCGTTGAAGTGATCGTCCCCTACAATGAGCAGTTCTTC. The chain is built from TRBV29-1 and TRBJ2-1; the D is unclear. The germline V gene encodes CDR1 SQVTM and CDR2 ANQGSEA. CDR3 size: 14 residues. V was clipped by 1 base and J by 2 bases, with 9 bases between them.

There are a few counts of this clonotype. The chain employs TRBV29-1 and TRBJ2-1; a possible D gene is TRBD1 (5 bases). V gave up 7 bases and J gave up 5 bases, with 6 bases separating them. Germline V lookup: CDR1 SQVTM, CDR2 ANQGSEA. The CDR3 contains 10 residues. CDR3 sequence: CSGQNNEQFF. For the CDR3, the DNA is TGCAGCGGACAGAACAATGAGCAGTTCTTC.

The chain has TRBV18 and TRBJ2-3; D remains ambiguous. CDR3 length equals 15 residues. The V end lost 3 bases, the J end lost 1 base, and 11 bases lay between the germline ends. Germline values: CDR1 KGHSH, CDR2 LQKENI. This chain's CDR3 is CASSPTKSGTDTQYF. CDR3 sequence (DNA): TGTGCCAGCTCACCCACGAAGAGCGGCACAGATACGCAGTATTTT.

The chain joins TRBV6-6 to TRBJ2-2, with a weak D call TRBD1 (7 bases). Germline-derived CDR1 and CDR2 are MNHNY and SVGAGI (reference sequence). The CDR3 has 12 residues. V lost 5 bases to trimming and J lost 8 bases, with 9 bases between them. In DNA, the CDR3 is TGTGCCAGCAGTCCAGGGGGGGGGGAGCTGTTTTTT. Amino acid sequence: CASSPGGGELFF.

This clonotype was observed a few times. The gene calls are TRBV20-1 and TRBJ1-2; perhaps TRBD1 as D (5 bases). The CDR3 contains 14 residues. Germline CDR1 reads DFQATT; CDR2 reads SNEGSKA (reference sequence). V lost 4 bases, J lost 2 bases, and 14 bases lay in between. CDR3 DNA sequence: TGCAGTGCTACCCCGCCGGGGGGGAACTATGGCTACACCTTC. Encoded protein: CSATPPGGNYGYTF.

This clonotype has just a few counts. V and J are TRBV7-2 and TRBJ2-1; 7 nucleotides match TRBD2. CDR1 SGHTA and CDR2 FQGNSA come from the germline V gene. The CDR3 covers 17 residues. V dropped 1 base and J dropped 7; count of bases not matched to a gene: 13. The CDR3 DNA reads TGTGCCAGCAGCTTAGGCGTCAGGGCGGGAGTGGGTAATGAGCAGTTCTTC. Amino acid sequence: CASSLGVRAGVGNEQFF.

This sequence joins TRBV12-3 or TRBV12-4 and TRBJ1-4; weak D call: TRBD1 (5 bases). The CDR3 loop spans 12 amino acids. V was pared by 3 bases and J by 8 bases, with 7 bases between. The CDR3: CASSFGHEKLFF. For the CDR3, the DNA is TGTGCCAGCAGTTTTGGACACGAAAAACTGTTTTTT.

The chain employs TRBV5-1 and TRBJ2-5; TRBD1 or TRBD2 may be the D gene (5 bases each). The CDR3 spans 15 residues. V lost 4 bases and J lost 5, with 18 bases in between. CDR1 SGHRS and CDR2 YFSETQ come from the germline V gene. DNA for the CDR3: TGCGCCAGCAGCGCCCAACCGGGACCGGTGGAGACCCAGTACTTC. Its protein product is CASSAQPGPVETQYF.

The rearrangement joins TRBV12-3 or TRBV12-4 to TRBJ2-3; 10 positions match TRBD2. V lost 1 base to trimming and J lost 5 bases; unmatched junction nucleotides: 6. The CDR3 has 16 residues. CDR3 amino acids: CASSLGLAGARDTQYF. The DNA of the CDR3 is TGTGCCAGCAGTTTAGGCCTAGCGGGGGCCAGAGATACGCAGTATTTT.

Note on this clonotype: The CDR3 does not close with the conserved phenylalanine or tryptophan, likely indicating a read error. This chain links TRBV12-3 or TRBV12-4 with TRBJ1-4; maybe TRBD1 (5 bases). The V end lost 6 bases, the J end lost 10 bases, and 15 bases lay between the germline ends. The CDR3 length is 13 residues. Here the CDR3 reads CASRGEVAGKLFS. Here the CDR3 DNA reads TGTGCCAGCAGGGGGGAAGTCGCGGGAAAACTGTTTTCT.

Ten or more counts support this clonotype. This chain uses TRBV20-1 with TRBJ2-2; a weak D match, TRBD1 (6 bases). The V end was cut by 6 bases, the J end by 0 bases, with 8 bases between. The CDR3 spans 13 residues. Looked up from germline, CDR1 is DFQATT and CDR2 is SNEGSKA (reference sequence). DNA for the CDR3: TGCAGTGCCAGGACAGCGAACACCGGGGAGCTGTTTTTT. As protein: CSARTANTGELFF.

This clonotype has ten or more counts. V usage is TRBV12-3 or TRBV12-4 and J usage is TRBJ2-3; TRBD2 matches at 9 bases. The junction had 7 bases not matched to a gene; V was cut back by 4 bases and J by 2 bases. The CDR3 length is 16 residues. CDR3 coding DNA: TGTGCCAGCAGTTCCAACGGCGGGGGGGCCACAGATACGCAGTATTTT. Protein sequence: CASSSNGGGATDTQYF.

This clonotype turned up a few times. CDR3 residues: CATSIDGLYNEQFF. CDR3 DNA: TGTGCCACCAGCATAGATGGACTCTACAATGAGCAGTTCTTC. This chain uses TRBV15 with TRBJ2-1; tentatively, D is TRBD2 (5 bases). The V and J ends lost 4 bases and 3 bases respectively, with 10 bases between them. This CDR3 is built from 14 residues. Germline V gives CDR1 LNHNV, CDR2 YYDKDF (reference sequence).

Remarks on this clonotype: At one end, the junction sequence differs from germline, possibly due to a read error. The rearrangement uses TRBV20-1 and TRBJ2-3; weak D call: TRBD2 (5 bases). CDR3 size: 15 residues. Germline CDR1 DFQATT, CDR2 SNEGSKA (reference sequence). The DNA of the CDR3 is TGCTGTGCTAGAGATCCGGGGTCGGGCACAGATACGCAGTATTTT. Encoded protein: CCARDPGSGTDTQYF.

There are a few counts of this clonotype. V usage is TRBV11-2 and J usage is TRBJ2-7; 9 bases agree with TRBD2. Germline CDR1 is SGHAT and CDR2 is FQNNGV. V dropped 5 bases and J dropped 3; count of bases not matched to a gene: 23. This CDR3 comprises 20 residues. The CDR3 coding sequence is TGTGCCAGCAGCCGCCCGAGAGGGGGCGGGCTAGCGGGGAAATACTACGAGCAGTACTTC. This sequence encodes CASSRPRGGGLAGKYYEQYF. The complete variable domain, with remaining parts taken from reference TRBV11-2 and TRBJ2-7, reads EAGVAQSPRYKIIEKRQSVAFWCNPISGHATLYWYQQILGQGPKLLIQFQNNGVVDDSQLPKDRFSAERLKGVDSTLKIQPAKLEDSAVYLCASSRPRGGGLAGKYYEQYFGPGTRLTVT.